The 20 T cell receptor beta chains below all came from one sample that was sequenced in a study of low-dose radiotherapy and immunotherapy resistance in tumors. Priming of first-strand cDNA relied on TRAV- and TRBV-specific primers (covering alpha and beta chains). Amplification, which lasted roughly 22 PCR cycles, used a constant-region primer and V-primer adapter to amplify TCRs. TCRdb called the reads again in MiXCR, with one record for every CDR3 protein. This table has 6,600 or so distinct CDR3 sequences, roughly 85% appearing once. Receptors originate from a human donor with advanced metastatic prostate, ovarian, gallbladder or colorectal cancer (not recorded which). This table probably holds off-target reads from a library built for another chain.

The chain uses TRBV2 and TRBJ2-5; possibly TRBD1 for D (5 bases). CDR1 and CDR2 from the germline V gene are SNHLY and FYNNEI. The CDR3 runs 12 residues. Trimming left V 8 bases short and J 3 bases short, with 10 bases between. CDR3: CASRRGKETQYF. As DNA, the CDR3 is TGTGCCAGCCGTAGGGGTAAAGAGACCCAGTACTTC.

This clonotype has more than one count but fewer than ten. This chain joins TRBV9 and TRBJ2-3; D might be TRBD2 (5 bases). The V and J ends lost 0 bases and 1 base respectively, with 9 bases between them. The CDR3 has 15 residues. Germline values: CDR1 SGDLS, CDR2 YYNGEE. CDR3 in DNA: TGTGCCAGCAGCGTAGGAGCCGGGGGCACAGATACGCAGTATTTT. Its protein is CASSVGAGGTDTQYF. Supplemented by reference TRBV9 and TRBJ2-3, the full variable domain reads DSGVTQTPKHLITATGQRVTLRCSPRSGDLSVYWYQQSLDQGLQFLIQYYNGEERAKGNILERFSAQQFPDLHSELNLSSLELGDSALYFCASSVGAGGTDTQYFGPGTRLTVL.

V usage is TRBV11-1 and J usage is TRBJ2-1, with D possibly being TRBD2 (5 bases). Trimming left V 5 bases short and J 2 bases short, with 10 bases between. Germline assignment: CDR1 SGHAT and CDR2 FQDESV (reference sequence). There are 14 residues in the CDR3. DNA of the CDR3: TGTGCCAGCAGCCTAAGCGGAGCCTACAATGAGCAGTTCTTC. This translates into CASSLSGAYNEQFF.

The CDR3 sequence is CASSLATNNEQFF. The CDR3 coding sequence is TGTGCCAGCAGCTTAGCGACGAACAATGAGCAGTTCTTC. This chain connects TRBV13 to TRBJ2-1; unclear D gene. The V gene's germline CDR1 is PRHDT and CDR2 FYEKMQ (reference sequence). Trimming pared 1 base from V and 5 bases from J, leaving 6 bases between. The CDR3 length is 13 residues.

V is TRBV28 and J is TRBJ2-5; TRBD2 is a possible D gene (6 bases). Trimming removed 6 bases from V and 5 bases from J, with 16 bases in between. This CDR3 comprises 14 residues. Germline CDR1 MDHEN, CDR2 SYDVKM. CDR3 sequence (DNA): TGTGCCAGCAGCCCCGGAGGCCTAGCGGAGACCCAGTACTTC. As protein: CASSPGGLAETQYF.

The rearrangement links TRBV20-1 to TRBJ2-2; D remains unclear. The V gene's germline CDR1 is DFQATT and CDR2 SNEGSKA (reference sequence). This CDR3 is built from 13 residues. Trimming pared 4 bases from V and 1 base from J, leaving 7 bases between. The chain's CDR3 is CSAKTGNTGELFF. The CDR3 DNA sequence: TGCAGTGCTAAGACGGGGAACACCGGGGAGCTGTTTTTT.

V is TRBV5-6 and J is TRBJ2-1; D is ambiguous. The CDR3 totals 12 residues. CDR1 and CDR2 (germline): SGHDT, YYEEEE. The V end lost 4 bases, the J end lost 9 bases, and 11 bases lay between the germline ends. The CDR3, as DNA: TGTGCCAGCAGCCGCTACGGGTTTGAGCAGTTCTTC. As protein: CASSRYGFEQFF.

The V call is TRBV2, the J call TRBJ2-3, with D unclear. V lost 4 bases and J 1 base, leaving 6 bases between the germline ends. Germline assignment: CDR1 SNHLY and CDR2 FYNNEI. CDR3 length: 13 amino acids. In DNA, the CDR3 is TGTGCCAGCAGTGGAAGGCGCACAGATACGCAGTATTTT. Translated, it gives CASSGRRTDTQYF.

The chain has TRBV20-1 and TRBJ1-2, with D possibly being TRBD1 (6 bases). The length of the CDR3 is 13 residues. Trimming removed 5 bases at V and 0 bases at J, with 10 bases between. The V gene's germline CDR1 is DFQATT and CDR2 SNEGSKA (reference sequence). The CDR3 DNA sequence: TGCAGTGCTCAAGACAGGACTAACTATGGCTACACCTTC. Protein sequence: CSAQDRTNYGYTF.

This chain connects TRBV20-1 to TRBJ2-1; 10 bases are shared with TRBD2. Looked up from germline, CDR1 is DFQATT and CDR2 is SNEGSKA (reference sequence). CDR3 length equals 15 residues. With V trimmed by 0 bases and J by 6 bases, 5 bases remained unmatched. The CDR3 sequence: CSARELLAGFNEQFF. The CDR3 DNA sequence: TGCAGTGCTAGAGAGCTACTAGCGGGGTTCAATGAGCAGTTCTTC.

CDR3 bases: TGTGCCAGCAGTGACCGGGACAGAAGTTATGCTTTCTTT. Translating gives CASSDRDRSYAFF. This chain uses TRBV6-8 with TRBJ1-1; TRBD1 matches at 7 bases. CDR1 is MNHGY and CDR2 is SAAAGT in the germline V gene. The CDR3 is 13 amino acids. V was clipped by 5 bases and J by 11 bases; unmatched bases: 11.

This chain joins TRBV5-1 and TRBJ2-1; D unclear. Germline V gene sequence: CDR1 SGHRS, CDR2 YFSETQ. There are 14 residues in the CDR3. The germline V and J ends were trimmed by 5 bases and 5 bases, with 14 bases remaining between them. The CDR3: CASSGPSNNNEQFF. The CDR3 region has the DNA TGCGCCAGCAGTGGGCCTTCTAACAACAATGAGCAGTTCTTC.

The V gene is TRBV5-1, the J gene TRBJ1-1; D ambiguous. The CDR3 consists of 14 residues. V lost 4 bases, J lost 5 bases, and 15 bases lay in between. Looked up from germline, CDR1 is SGHRS and CDR2 is YFSETQ. CDR3 loop: CASSLIGGETEAFF. In nucleotides, the CDR3 is TGCGCCAGCAGCCTTATAGGTGGGGAAACTGAAGCTTTCTTT.

The chain is built from TRBV6-1 and TRBJ2-3, with TRBD1 identical over 9 bases. Germline V CDR1 and CDR2: MNHNS, SASEGT. V was clipped by 6 bases and J by 3 bases; unmatched bases: 7. CDR3 size: 15 residues. The CDR3 nucleotides read TGTGCCAGCAGCCCAGGGACAGGGCTGACAGATACGCAGTATTTT. Protein: CASSPGTGLTDTQYF.

This sequence joins TRBV7-2 and TRBJ2-1; D unresolved. The CDR3 is 16 amino acids. Trimming pared 0 bases from V and 0 bases from J, leaving 9 bases between. Germline lookup yields CDR1 SGHTA and CDR2 FQGNSA. CDR3 bases: TGTGCCAGCAGCTTAGCCGCGGCTAGCTCCTACAATGAGCAGTTCTTC. This encodes CASSLAAASSYNEQFF. Supplemented by reference TRBV7-2 and TRBJ2-1, the full variable domain reads GAGVSQSPSNKVTEKGKDVELRCDPISGHTALYWYRQSLGQGLEFLIYFQGNSAPDKSGLPSDRFSAERTGGSVSTLTIQRTQQEDSAVYLCASSLAAASSYNEQFFGPGTRLTVL.

The rearrangement links TRBV6-2 or TRBV6-3 to TRBJ2-2, with 9 bases identical to TRBD2. The trim removed 8 bases at V and 6 bases at J, leaving 10 bases unmatched. This CDR3 region has 15 residues. Per the germline V gene, CDR1 is MNHEY and CDR2 is SVGEGT. The CDR3 coding sequence is TGTGCCAGCGGATCAGCGGGAGGTGGAGCCGGGGAGCTGTTTTTT. It is translated as CASGSAGGGAGELFF.

This chain uses TRBV19 with TRBJ2-7, with 11 bases fitting TRBD2. The CDR3 length is 16 residues. From germline, CDR1 is LNHDA and CDR2 SQIVND (reference sequence). J was trimmed by 1 base and V by 2 bases; bases with no gene match: 4. The chain's CDR3 is CASSISGTSGSYEQYF. The CDR3 DNA is TGTGCCAGTAGTATATCCGGGACTAGCGGATCCTACGAGCAGTACTTC.

With respect to this clonotype: One junction end does not reproduce the germline sequence, and a read error may be involved. The rearrangement joins TRBV5-3 to TRBJ2-2; the D gene is possibly TRBD2 (5 bases). TRBV5-3 is an ORF for which the function is uncertain. This CDR3 is 15 amino acids long. In DNA form, the CDR3 reads TGTGCCAGCAGCTTGGACGGACTGAACACCGGGGAGCTGTTTTTT. Encoded protein: CASSLDGLNTGELFF.

The V and J genes are TRBV10-2 and TRBJ2-3, with no clear D. Trimming shortened V by 1 base and J by 4 bases, and 6 bases separated the two germline ends. The CDR3 runs 13 residues. In germline, CDR1 is WSHSY, CDR2 SAAADI. The CDR3 DNA sequence: TGCGCCAGCAGTGAGTTCAAATCAGATACGCAGTATTTT. This encodes CASSEFKSDTQYF.

The chain uses TRBV18 and TRBJ1-2, with D perhaps matching TRBD1 (5 bases). This CDR3 has 14 amino acids. Trimming pared 3 bases from V and 5 bases from J, leaving 13 bases between. In germline, CDR1 is KGHSH, CDR2 LQKENI. CDR3: CASSPGQGLYGYTF. The CDR3 nucleotides read TGTGCCAGCTCACCTGGCCAGGGATTATATGGCTACACCTTC.